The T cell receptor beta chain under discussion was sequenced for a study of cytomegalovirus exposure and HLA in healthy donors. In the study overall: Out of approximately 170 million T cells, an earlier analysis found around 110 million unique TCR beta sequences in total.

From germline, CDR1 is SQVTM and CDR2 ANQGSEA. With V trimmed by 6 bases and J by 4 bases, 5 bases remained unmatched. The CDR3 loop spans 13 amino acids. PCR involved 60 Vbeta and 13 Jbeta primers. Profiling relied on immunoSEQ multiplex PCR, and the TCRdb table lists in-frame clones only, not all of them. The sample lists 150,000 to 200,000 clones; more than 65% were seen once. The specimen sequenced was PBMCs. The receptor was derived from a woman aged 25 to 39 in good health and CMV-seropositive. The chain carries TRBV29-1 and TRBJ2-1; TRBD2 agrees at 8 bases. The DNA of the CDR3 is TGCAGCGTCACGGGGGGGGCTTACAATGAGCAGTTCTTC. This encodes CSVTGGAYNEQFF.